One and the same sample provided the 20 T cell receptor beta chains below, sequenced in a study of blood T cells in healthy people across ages. Using a J-beta primer mix together with a sample-barcoded 5' primer, a second PCR was run for roughly 6 to 11 cycles. TCRdb fed the 5' RACE reads into MiXCR, producing one record per CDR3 protein. The sample holds 1.4 million or so distinct CDR3 sequences, less than 45% seen once. Sequencing used blood. The source of these receptors is a woman in her late teens or twenties in good health.

This clonotype has more than one count but fewer than ten. The chain joins TRBV10-3 to TRBJ1-1; D call uncertain. The V end lost 10 bases, the J end lost 4 bases, and 19 bases lay between the germline ends. Germline CDR1 reads ENHRY; CDR2 reads SYGVKD. The CDR3 length is 14 residues. CDR3 amino acids: CATGGAWVGTEAFF. The DNA of the CDR3 is TGTGCCACCGGAGGTGCGTGGGTCGGCACTGAAGCTTTCTTT.

This clonotype was counted only a few times. V and J are TRBV6-6 and TRBJ1-2; tentatively, D is TRBD1 (6 bases). CDR3 size: 11 residues. Germline CDR1 and CDR2: MNHNY and SVGAGI (reference sequence). V dropped 5 bases and J dropped 8 bases, with 9 bases sitting between them. The CDR3 DNA reads as TGTGCCAGCAGTCCAGGGGAAGGCTACACCTTC. It yields the protein CASSPGEGYTF.

The chain has TRBV5-1 and TRBJ2-1, with 8 bases identical to TRBD2. The J call may be wrong; the DNA end is better matched by TRBJ2-7. The germline V gene encodes CDR1 SGHRS and CDR2 YFSETQ. The CDR3 is 17 amino acids. The CDR3 spells CASSLKLAVSSYNEQYF. The CDR3 coding sequence is TGCGCCAGCAGCTTGAAACTAGCGGTTAGCTCCTACAATGAGCAGTACTTC.

CDR3 nucleotide sequence: TGTGCCATCAGCCCGGGACAGGGGAGGAACACCGGGGAGCTGTTTTTT. Residues: CAISPGQGRNTGELFF. The rearrangement joins TRBV10-3 to TRBJ2-2; 10 bases fit TRBD1. This CDR3 comprises 16 residues. Germline V lookup: CDR1 ENHRY, CDR2 SYGVKD. J gave up 1 base and V 6 bases, and 5 bases lay outside the gene matches.

The J gene is TRBJ2-1, the V gene TRBV20-1; TRBD1 aligns across 7 bases. This CDR3 comprises 12 residues. The V segment lost 6 bases and the J segment 6 bases; nucleotides outside the gene matches: 5. The germline V gene has CDR1 DFQATT and CDR2 SNEGSKA (reference sequence). Here the CDR3 DNA reads TGCAGTGCCCCCGGGACAGTCAATGAGCAGTTCTTC. Translation: CSAPGTVNEQFF.

The chain combines TRBV3-1 with TRBJ2-3; tentative D call: TRBD2 (6 bases). Germline V gene data show CDR1 as LGHDT and CDR2 as YNNKEL (reference sequence). Trimming shortened V by 3 bases and J by 7 bases, and 11 bases separated the two germline ends. The CDR3 consists of 13 residues. CDR3 residues: CASSHLLANTQYF. Written as DNA, the CDR3 is TGTGCCAGCAGCCACCTCCTAGCGAATACGCAGTATTTT.

The genes are TRBV20-1 and TRBJ1-2; weak D call: TRBD1 (6 bases). The length of the CDR3 is 16 residues. Trimming left V 6 bases short and J 3 bases short, with 23 bases between. CDR1 and CDR2 (germline): DFQATT, SNEGSKA (reference sequence). The CDR3 DNA sequence: TGCAGTGCGACCCCCCGGGACACGTCACGGTACTATGGCTACACCTTC. Its protein is CSATPRDTSRYYGYTF.

The chain links TRBV29-1 to TRBJ1-2; tentative D call: TRBD1 (6 bases). With 8 bases removed from V and 0 bases from J, the gap between germline ends came to 13 bases. The CDR3 totals 13 residues. Per germline, CDR1 SQVTM and CDR2 ANQGSEA. The CDR3 DNA reads TGCAGCTCCTGGACAGTGACTAACTATGGCTACACCTTC. Translation: CSSWTVTNYGYTF.

This clonotype was seen a few times. The chain couples TRBV18 to TRBJ2-3; D call uncertain. The V end was cut by 3 bases, the J end by 0 bases, with 7 bases between. This CDR3 comprises 14 residues. CDR1 and CDR2 from the germline V gene are KGHSH and LQKENI. CDR3 sequence (DNA): TGTGCCAGCTCACCGGCCATGAGCACAGATACGCAGTATTTT. Protein product: CASSPAMSTDTQYF.

CDR3 region: CAWSVGSEQYF. As DNA, the CDR3 is TGTGCCTGGAGTGTGGGGAGCGAGCAGTACTTC. The genes are TRBV30 and TRBJ2-5; perhaps TRBD2 as D (5 bases). Near its end, the DNA agrees better with TRBJ2-7, so the J call may be wrong. Germline-derived CDR1 and CDR2 are GTSNPN and SVGIG (reference sequence). CDR3 length: 11 amino acids.

The CDR3 sequence: CASSPRGNRGETQYF. The CDR3 nucleotides are TGTGCCAGCAGCCCCAGAGGGAACAGGGGAGAGACCCAGTACTTC. The J gene is TRBJ2-5, the V gene TRBV5-5; 7 nucleotides line up with TRBD1. CDR3 length: 15 residues. The V gene end was trimmed by 4 bases and the J gene end by 4 bases; junction bases not matched to a gene: 10. CDR1 is SGHKS and CDR2 is YYEKEE in the germline V gene (reference sequence). Complete variable domain (other parts from reference TRBV5-5 and TRBJ2-5): DAGVTQSPTHLIKTRGQQVTLRCSPISGHKSVSWYQQVLGQGPQFIFQYYEKEERGRGNFPDRFSARQFPNYSSELNVNALLLGDSALYLCASSPRGNRGETQYFGPGTRLLVL.

V and J are TRBV30 and TRBJ2-1; TRBD2 matches at 15 bases. Looked up from germline, CDR1 is GTSNPN and CDR2 is SVGIG (reference sequence). This CDR3 region has 17 residues. The V segment lost 3 bases and the J segment 6 bases; nucleotides outside the gene matches: 9. The CDR3 here is CAWRGIGLAGGINEQFF. The CDR3 coding sequence is TGTGCCTGGAGGGGGATCGGACTAGCGGGAGGGATCAATGAGCAGTTCTTC.

This clonotype was found a few times. V gene TRBV6-2 or TRBV6-3 combines with J gene TRBJ2-5; D is undetermined. V was cut by 6 bases and J by 5 bases, with 16 bases left in between. The CDR3 spans 14 residues. Germline V gene lookup returns CDR1 MNHEY and CDR2 SVGEGT. CDR3 region: CASSLSTQRETQYF. As DNA, the CDR3 is TGTGCCAGCAGCCTTTCGACTCAAAGGGAGACCCAGTACTTC.

Concerning this clonotype itself: One junction end does not reproduce the germline sequence, and a read error may be involved. V usage is TRBV4-1 and J usage is TRBJ2-1, with no clear D. This CDR3 is built from 15 residues. Per germline, CDR1 MGHRA and CDR2 YSYEKL. The DNA for the CDR3 is TGCGCCGGCAGCCGCTTTTCCCACTCCTACAATGAGCAGTTCTTC. Translating gives CAGSRFSHSYNEQFF.

This clonotype has just a few counts. This CDR3 is CSAFLGRGVPDTQYF. The DNA for the CDR3 is TGCAGTGCTTTCCTCGGGCGGGGGGTCCCAGATACGCAGTATTTT. The chain recombines TRBV20-1 with TRBJ2-3; 8 nucleotides line up with TRBD2. This CDR3 has 15 residues. The junction had 11 bases not matched to a gene; V was cut back by 5 bases and J by 4 bases. Germline-derived CDR1 and CDR2 are DFQATT and SNEGSKA (reference sequence).

This chain links TRBV12-3 or TRBV12-4 with TRBJ2-1; D perhaps matches TRBD2 (7 bases). The DNA matches TRBJ2-7 better at its end, which makes the J call doubtful. The CDR3 extends over 18 amino acids. The CDR3 sequence: CASSRTAGKRNSYNEQYF. The CDR3 DNA sequence: TGTGCCAGCAGCCGGACAGCGGGGAAAAGAAACTCCTACAATGAGCAGTACTTC.

This clonotype occurred many times. The chain has TRBV20-1 and TRBJ2-4, with D possibly TRBD2 on 6 matching bases. The CDR3 runs to 14 residues. Trimming stripped 3 bases from V and 6 bases from J, with 15 bases between. Germline lookup yields CDR1 DFQATT and CDR2 SNEGSKA (reference sequence). CDR3 sequence reads: CSASRGEYLNIQYF. The DNA for the CDR3 is TGCAGTGCTAGTCGCGGGGAGTATCTAAACATTCAGTACTTC.

This sequence joins TRBV4-3 and TRBJ2-5, with 12 bases lining up with TRBD2. This CDR3 region has 15 residues. Germline CDR1 LGHNA, CDR2 YSLEER. The V segment lost 4 bases and the J segment 5 bases; nucleotides outside the gene matches: 5. The CDR3 region is CASSLLAGGTETQYF. As DNA, the CDR3 is TGCGCCAGCAGCCTCCTAGCGGGGGGGACGGAGACCCAGTACTTC.

J is TRBJ2-7 and V is TRBV3-1, with D possibly matching TRBD2 (6 bases). Deletions cut 6 bases from V and 3 bases from J, with 18 bases between. Germline loops: CDR1 LGHDT, CDR2 YNNKEL (reference sequence). The CDR3 has 15 residues. Here the CDR3 DNA reads TGTGCCAGCAGACTTAGAGGTGGAGGGAACTACGAGCAGTACTTC. This translates into CASRLRGGGNYEQYF.

This clonotype was picked up a small number of times. The chain carries TRBV27 and TRBJ2-1; 14 bases align to TRBD2. The J segment lost 6 bases and the V segment lost 8 bases, leaving 9 bases of the junction unmatched. The CDR3 runs to 16 residues. The germline CDR1 and CDR2 sequences are MNHEY and SMNVEV (reference sequence). This CDR3 reads CASHTTGTSGSNEQFF. The CDR3, as DNA: TGTGCCAGCCACACTACCGGGACTAGCGGGAGCAATGAGCAGTTCTTC.